The clone carrying this TCR beta chain was picked up a small number of times. The antigen remains unidentified. This record belongs to a study of T cells after yellow fever vaccination. The study, taken as a whole, reports: Contaminants from the bulk population, in the form of abundant clonotypes, could be found in FACS-sorted repertoires.

Via MiXCR, TCRdb re-called the 5' RACE reads, giving one row per CDR3 protein. This sample has some 320,000 distinct CDR3 sequences, with approximately 4% found just once. The clonotype originates from a man younger than 35 who received the YFV17D yellow fever vaccine. This specimen was PBMCs, taken 5 days after the yellow fever booster vaccination.

The CDR3 sequence is CASRGLAAVETQYF. DNA for the CDR3: TGTGCCAGCAGAGGACTAGCCGCGGTGGAGACCCAGTACTTC. The chain has TRBV2 and TRBJ2-5; 8 bases align to TRBD2. The CDR3 extends over 14 amino acids. Germline lookup yields CDR1 SNHLY and CDR2 FYNNEI. V lost 6 bases, J lost 5 bases, and 8 bases stayed unmatched. The whole variable domain, remainder taken from reference TRBV2 and TRBJ2-5, is EPEVTQTPSHQVTQMGQEVILRCVPISNHLYFYWYRQILGQKVEFLVSFYNNEISEKSEIFDDQFSVERPDGSNFTLKIRSTKLEDSAMYFCASRGLAAVETQYFGPGTRLLVL.